The clone carrying this TCR beta chain came up a few times. Its cognate antigen is unknown. The sample originates from a study of immune evolution from preneoplasia to lung adenocarcinoma. Study as a whole: HLA loss of heterozygosity: about 7% AIS, about 15% MIA, roughly 30% ADC, none AAH. Regarding the study as a whole: Normal lung had the highest top T cell clone frequencies.

Clones were read by immunoSEQ multiplex PCR, and TCRdb kept only the in-frame ones, dropping some. The data show 3,500 to 4,000 clones, about three quarters seen once. This CDR3 comprises 17 residues. Germline V gives CDR1 SGHTA, CDR2 FQGNSA. V shed 0 bases, J shed 0 bases, and the junction held 5 bases outside the gene matches. Histologic diagnosis was independently verified by two lung pathologists. The sequence was obtained from a person aged 70 to 80 with lung adenocarcinoma. V and J are TRBV7-2 and TRBJ2-5; TRBD2 matches 9 bases. The material sequenced was FFPE minimally invasive lung adenocarcinoma tissue. The CDR3: CASSLAVTSGYQETQYF. CDR3 bases: TGTGCCAGCAGCTTAGCGGTTACTAGCGGGTACCAAGAGACCCAGTACTTC. Drawing the rest from reference TRBV7-2 and TRBJ2-5, the complete variable domain is GAGVSQSPSNKVTEKGKDVELRCDPISGHTALYWYRQSLGQGLEFLIYFQGNSAPDKSGLPSDRFSAERTGGSVSTLTIQRTQQEDSAVYLCASSLAVTSGYQETQYFGPGTRLLVL.